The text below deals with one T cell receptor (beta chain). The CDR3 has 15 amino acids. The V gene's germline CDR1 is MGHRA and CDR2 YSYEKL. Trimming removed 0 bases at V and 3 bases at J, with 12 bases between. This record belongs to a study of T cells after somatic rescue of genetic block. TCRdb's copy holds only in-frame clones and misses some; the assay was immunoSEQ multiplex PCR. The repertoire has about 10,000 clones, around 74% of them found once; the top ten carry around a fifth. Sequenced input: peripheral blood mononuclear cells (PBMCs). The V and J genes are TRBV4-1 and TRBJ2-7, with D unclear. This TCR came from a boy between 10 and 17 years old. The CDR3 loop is CASSQDIRSLYEQYF. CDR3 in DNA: TGCGCCAGCAGCCAAGACATCCGCAGCCTCTACGAGCAGTACTTC.